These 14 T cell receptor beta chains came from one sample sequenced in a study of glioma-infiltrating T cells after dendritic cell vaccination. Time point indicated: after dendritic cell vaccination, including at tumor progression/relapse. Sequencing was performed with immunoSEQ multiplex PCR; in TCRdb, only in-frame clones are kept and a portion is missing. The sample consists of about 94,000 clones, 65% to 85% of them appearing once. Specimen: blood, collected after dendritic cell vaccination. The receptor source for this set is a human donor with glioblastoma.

The CDR3 loop is CASALPYQETQYF. CDR3 coding DNA: TGTGCCAGCGCGTTGCCGTACCAAGAGACCCAGTACTTC. The rearrangement joins TRBV6-5 to TRBJ2-5, with D uncertain. This CDR3 contains 13 residues. Trimming removed 8 bases from V and 0 bases from J, with 10 bases in between. CDR1 is MNHEY, CDR2 SVGAGI, per germline.

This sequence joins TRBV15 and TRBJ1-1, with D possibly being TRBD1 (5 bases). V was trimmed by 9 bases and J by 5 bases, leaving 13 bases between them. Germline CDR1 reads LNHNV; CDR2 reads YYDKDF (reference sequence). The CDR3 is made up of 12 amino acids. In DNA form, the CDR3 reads TGTGCCACTGGATCAGGGAATACTGAAGCTTTCTTT. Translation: CATGSGNTEAFF.

This CDR3 is CASSQGLLSGMGTDTQYF. CDR3 nucleotide sequence: TGTGCCAGCAGCCAAGGCCTTCTAAGCGGGATGGGCACAGATACGCAGTATTTT. The V gene is TRBV14, the J gene TRBJ2-3; TRBD2 agrees at 7 bases. With V trimmed by 1 base and J by 1 base, 11 bases remained unmatched. This CDR3 comprises 18 residues. CDR1 is SGHDN and CDR2 is FVKESK in the germline V gene.

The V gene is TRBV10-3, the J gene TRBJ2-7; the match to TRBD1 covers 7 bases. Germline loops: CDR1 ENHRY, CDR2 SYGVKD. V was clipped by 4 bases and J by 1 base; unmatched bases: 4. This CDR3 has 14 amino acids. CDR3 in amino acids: CAISAKDRSYEQYF. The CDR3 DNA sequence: TGTGCCATCAGTGCTAAGGACAGGTCCTACGAGCAGTACTTC.

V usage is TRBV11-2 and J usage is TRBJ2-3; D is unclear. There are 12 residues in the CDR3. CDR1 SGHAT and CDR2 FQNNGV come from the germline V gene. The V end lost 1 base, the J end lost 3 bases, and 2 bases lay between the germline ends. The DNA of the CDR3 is TGTGCCAGCAGCTTAGTAACAGATACGCAGTATTTT. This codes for CASSLVTDTQYF.

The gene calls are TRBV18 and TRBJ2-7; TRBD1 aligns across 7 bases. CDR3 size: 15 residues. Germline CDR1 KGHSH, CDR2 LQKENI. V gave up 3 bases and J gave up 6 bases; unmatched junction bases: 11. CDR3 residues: CASSPRGRGPVEQYF. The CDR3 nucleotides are TGTGCCAGCTCACCCCGAGGTAGGGGGCCCGTCGAGCAGTACTTC.

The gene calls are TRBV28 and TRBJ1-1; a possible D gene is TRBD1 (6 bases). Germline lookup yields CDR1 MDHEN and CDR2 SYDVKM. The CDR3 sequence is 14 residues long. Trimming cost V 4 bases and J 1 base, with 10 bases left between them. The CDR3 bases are TGTGCCAGCAGTTACCTCAGGGGGAACACTGAAGCTTTCTTT. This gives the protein CASSYLRGNTEAFF.

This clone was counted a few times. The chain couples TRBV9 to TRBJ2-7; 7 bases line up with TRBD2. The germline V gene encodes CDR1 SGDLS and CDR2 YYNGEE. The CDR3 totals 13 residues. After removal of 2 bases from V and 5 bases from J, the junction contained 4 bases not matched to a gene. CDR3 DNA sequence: TGTGCCAGCAGCGTCACGACTAGCAACGAGCAGTACTTC. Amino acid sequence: CASSVTTSNEQYF.

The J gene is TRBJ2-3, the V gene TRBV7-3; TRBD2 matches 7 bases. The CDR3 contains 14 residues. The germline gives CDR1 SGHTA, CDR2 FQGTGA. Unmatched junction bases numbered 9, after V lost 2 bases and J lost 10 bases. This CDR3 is CASSLGRTSVSQYF. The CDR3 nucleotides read TGTGCCAGCAGCTTAGGACGGACTAGTGTTTCGCAGTATTTT.

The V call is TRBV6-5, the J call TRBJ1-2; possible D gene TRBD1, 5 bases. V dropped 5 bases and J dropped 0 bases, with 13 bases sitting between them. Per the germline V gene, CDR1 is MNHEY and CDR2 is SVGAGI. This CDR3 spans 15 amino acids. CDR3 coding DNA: TGTGCCAGCAGTCTAGGGGATCCAGCTAACTATGGCTACACCTTC. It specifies CASSLGDPANYGYTF.

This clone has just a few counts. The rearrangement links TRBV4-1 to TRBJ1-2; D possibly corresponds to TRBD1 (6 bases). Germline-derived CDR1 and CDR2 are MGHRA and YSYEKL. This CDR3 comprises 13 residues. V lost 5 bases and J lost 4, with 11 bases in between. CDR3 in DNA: TGCGCCAGCAGCGCGGGGGGCCTCTATGGCTACACCTTC. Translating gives CASSAGGLYGYTF.

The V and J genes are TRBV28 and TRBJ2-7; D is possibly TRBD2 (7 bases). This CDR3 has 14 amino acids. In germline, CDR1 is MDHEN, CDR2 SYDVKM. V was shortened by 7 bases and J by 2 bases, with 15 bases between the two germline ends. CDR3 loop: CASTVSGGTYEQYF. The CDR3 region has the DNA TGTGCCAGCACGGTTTCGGGGGGCACCTACGAGCAGTACTTC.

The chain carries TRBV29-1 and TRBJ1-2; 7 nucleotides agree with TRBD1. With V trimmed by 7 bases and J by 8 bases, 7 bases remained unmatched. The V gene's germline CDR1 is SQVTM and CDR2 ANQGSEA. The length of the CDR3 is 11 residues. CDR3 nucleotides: TGCAGCGCAGGGGGGCAGGGCGGCTACACCTTC. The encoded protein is CSAGGQGGYTF. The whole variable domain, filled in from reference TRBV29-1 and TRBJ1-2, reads SAVISQKPSRDICQRGTSLTIQCQVDSQVTMMFWYRQQPGQSLTLIATANQGSEATYESGFVIDKFPISRPNLTFSTLTVSNMSPEDSSIYLCSAGGQGGYTFGSGTRLTVV.

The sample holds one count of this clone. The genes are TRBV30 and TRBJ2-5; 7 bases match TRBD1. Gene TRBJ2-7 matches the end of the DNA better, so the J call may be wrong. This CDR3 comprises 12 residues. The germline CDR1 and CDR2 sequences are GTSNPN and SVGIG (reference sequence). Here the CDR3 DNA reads TGTGCCTGGACAGGGGGTGGTTACGAGCAGTACTTC. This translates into CAWTGGGYEQYF.